The clone carrying this T cell receptor beta chain was detected only a few times. Trimming removed 4 bases from V and 3 bases from J; junction bases left unmatched: 5. Germline V CDR1 and CDR2: MGHRA, YSYEKL. The CDR3 covers 14 residues. This entry comes from a study of T cells after yellow fever vaccination. For the study at large: Researchers used SMART-Seq v4 Ultra Low Input to prepare fractions that had low cell numbers.

Making TCR cDNA involved 5'RACE template switching, which added UMIs and a universal primer site. Via MiXCR, TCRdb re-called the 5' RACE reads, giving one row per CDR3 protein. Of a few hundred thousand distinct CDR3 sequences listed, approximately 10% are singletons. This chain joins TRBV4-1 and TRBJ2-7, with 8 positions matching TRBD1. The sample was CD4+ T cells sorted from PBMCs, taken 5 days after the yellow fever booster vaccination. The TCR was taken from a man aged 18 to 30 who received the YFV17D yellow fever vaccine. The CDR3 bases are TGCGCCAGCAGCCGGTCGGACAGGGACTACGAGCAGTACTTC. Encoded protein: CASSRSDRDYEQYF.